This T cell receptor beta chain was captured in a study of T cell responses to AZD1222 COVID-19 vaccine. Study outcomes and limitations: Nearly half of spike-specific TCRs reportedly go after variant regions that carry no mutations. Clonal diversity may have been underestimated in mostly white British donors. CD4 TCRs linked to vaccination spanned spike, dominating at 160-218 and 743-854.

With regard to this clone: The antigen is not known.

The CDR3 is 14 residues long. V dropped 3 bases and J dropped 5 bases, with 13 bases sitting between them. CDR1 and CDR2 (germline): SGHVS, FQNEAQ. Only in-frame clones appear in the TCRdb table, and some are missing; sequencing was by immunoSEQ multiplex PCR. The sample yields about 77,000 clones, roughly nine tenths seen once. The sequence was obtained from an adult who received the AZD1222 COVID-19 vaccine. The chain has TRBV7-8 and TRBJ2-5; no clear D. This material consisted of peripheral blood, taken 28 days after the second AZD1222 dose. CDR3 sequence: CASSLGRSGETQYF. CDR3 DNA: TGTGCCAGCAGCTTGGGCAGGTCAGGCGAGACCCAGTACTTC.